Reported below is one T cell receptor (beta chain). Its target is unknown. The TCRbeta library incorporated unique molecular identifiers. In TCRdb, the PCR reads were re-called with MiXCR into one record per CDR3 protein. The profile shows about 1,000,000 distinct CDR3 sequences, 25% to 35% of them singletons. This entry comes from a study of T-cell reconstitution after alpha-beta-depleted transplantation in children. General study findings and limits: Certain patients had high TCRbeta diversity at day 60, and it came from recipient T cells and thymic progenitors that survived. Where alpha-beta T cells came from about two months after transplant was reportedly several hundred expanded graft clones. The main origin of T-cell counts and diversity one year after transplant was newly produced T cells.

CDR3 length equals 14 residues. V shed 4 bases and J shed 8 bases, with 18 bases lying between them. Germline V gives CDR1 SGHRS, CDR2 YFSETQ. The sequence derives from a boy less than two years old who had a stem cell transplant for SCID, so the T cells may come from the graft donor. The material sequenced was PBMCs, mostly from graft donor cells, taken 360 days after TCRalphabeta/CD19-depleted stem cell transplant. This rearrangement joins TRBV5-1 to TRBJ1-2; no clear D gene. CDR3: CASSPNGRVGGYTF. In DNA form, the CDR3 reads TGCGCCAGCAGCCCAAACGGCAGAGTCGGCGGCTACACCTTC. The variable domain in full, with the rest retrieved from reference TRBV5-1 and TRBJ1-2, is KAGVTQTPRYLIKTRGQQVTLSCSPISGHRSVSWYQQTPGQGLQFLFEYFSETQRNKGNFPGRFSGRQFSNSRSEMNVSTLELGDSALYLCASSPNGRVGGYTFGSGTRLTVV.